The 2 T cell receptor beta chains reported below all come from one sample, sequenced in a study of T-cell reconstitution after alpha-beta-depleted transplantation in children. Preparation of the TCRbeta library involved a method that used unique molecular identifiers. Each CDR3 protein is one row after TCRdb ran MiXCR on the PCR reads. The sample lists about 980,000 distinct CDR3 sequences; less than 30% were seen once. Sequencing was performed on PBMCs, mostly from graft donor cells, taken 360 days after TCRalphabeta/CD19-depleted stem cell transplant. All receptors come from a boy under three years old who had a stem cell transplant for SCID, so the T cells may come from the graft donor.

This chain connects TRBV20-1 to TRBJ2-7; 10 nucleotides align to TRBD2. Germline CDR1 reads DFQATT; CDR2 reads SNEGSKA (reference sequence). Losses at the gene ends were 1 base for V and 4 bases for J; bases not matched to a gene: 13. This CDR3 has 17 residues. CDR3 in DNA: TGCAGTGCTAGAGTTCCCCCCCGTACTAGCGGGGATTACGAGCAGTACTTC. This translates into CSARVPPRTSGDYEQYF.

V is TRBV7-8 and J is TRBJ2-7, with D maybe TRBD2 (6 bases). Trimming removed 1 base at V and 2 bases at J, with 15 bases between. Germline CDR1 SGHVS, CDR2 FQNEAQ. The CDR3 contains 16 residues. CDR3 protein: CASSLGGLARAYEQYF. The CDR3 bases are TGTGCCAGCAGCTTAGGCGGCCTAGCGCGTGCCTACGAGCAGTACTTC.